This T cell receptor beta chain was captured by sequencing in a study of cytomegalovirus exposure and HLA in healthy donors. Study-level points and caveats: Later analysis showed most CMV-associated TCR beta chains appearing HLA-restricted.

Amplification used 60 Vbeta primers and 13 Jbeta primers. The table came from immunoSEQ multiplex PCR; TCRdb's copy has only in-frame clones and leaves some out. The sample has about 120,000 clones. Remarks on this clone: Its antigen is as yet unknown.

Germline values: CDR1 LNHDA, CDR2 SQIVND (reference sequence). The CDR3 consists of 17 residues. This TCR was recovered from a man aged 35-49 years in good health and CMV-seropositive. The rearrangement joins TRBV19 to TRBJ2-5; 9 bases map to TRBD1. Near its end, the DNA agrees better with TRBJ2-7, so the J call may be wrong. Sequencing was done on a sample of PBMCs. The CDR3 spells CASSMPGAGTGFYEQYF. The CDR3 coding sequence is TGTGCCAGTAGTATGCCGGGCGCGGGGACAGGGTTCTACGAGCAGTACTTC.